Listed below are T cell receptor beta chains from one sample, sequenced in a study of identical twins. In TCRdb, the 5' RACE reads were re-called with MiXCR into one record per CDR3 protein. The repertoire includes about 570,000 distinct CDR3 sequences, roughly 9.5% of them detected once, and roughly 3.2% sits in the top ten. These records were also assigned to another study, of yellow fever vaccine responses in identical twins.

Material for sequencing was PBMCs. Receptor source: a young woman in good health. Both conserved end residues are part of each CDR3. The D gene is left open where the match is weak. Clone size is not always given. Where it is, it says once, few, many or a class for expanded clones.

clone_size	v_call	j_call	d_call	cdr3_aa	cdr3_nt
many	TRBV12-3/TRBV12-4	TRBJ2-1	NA	CASSLGGPNEQFF	TGTGCCAGCAGTTTAGGGGGGCCCAATGAGCAGTTCTTC
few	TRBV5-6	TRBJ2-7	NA	CASGRDLYEQYF	TGTGCCAGCGGACGCGACCTTTACGAGCAGTACTTC
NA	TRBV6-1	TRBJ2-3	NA	CATLAGGTGPTDTQYF	TGTGCCACCTTGGCAGGTGGTACAGGCCCGACAGATACGCAGTATTTT
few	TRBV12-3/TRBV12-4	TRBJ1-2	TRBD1	CASSLGTGRYGYTF	TGTGCCAGCAGCCTCGGGACAGGGAGGTATGGCTACACCTTC
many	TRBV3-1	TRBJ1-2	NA	CASSQVHGYTF	TGTGCCAGCAGCCAAGTCCATGGCTACACCTTC
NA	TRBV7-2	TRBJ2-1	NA	CASSPSGLSPGDEQFF	TGTGCCAGCAGCCCTTCGGGGCTCTCCCCGGGGGATGAGCAGTTCTTC
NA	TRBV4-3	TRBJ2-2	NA	CASSQDRAATGELFF	TGCGCCAGCAGCCAAGATAGGGCCGCAACCGGGGAGCTGTTTTTT
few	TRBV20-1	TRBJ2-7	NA	CSARDPWGTPEQYF	TGCAGTGCTAGAGATCCCTGGGGGACGCCCGAGCAGTACTTC
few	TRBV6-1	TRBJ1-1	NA	CASSRSPPSKAFF	TGTGCCAGCAGCAGGTCCCCGCCATCTAAAGCTTTCTTT
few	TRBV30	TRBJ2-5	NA	CACWGSIQETQYF	TGTGCCTGTTGGGGGAGTATACAAGAGACCCAGTACTTC
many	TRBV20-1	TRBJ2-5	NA	CSASVQTQYF	TGCAGTGCTAGCGTTCAGACCCAGTACTTC
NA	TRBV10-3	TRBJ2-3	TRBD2	CAIRLGLAGITDTQYF	TGTGCCATCAGATTGGGACTAGCGGGGATCACAGATACGCAGTATTTT
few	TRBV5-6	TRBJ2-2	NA	CASSSYRAPRELFF	TGTGCCAGCAGCTCATACAGGGCTCCGAGGGAGCTGTTTTTT
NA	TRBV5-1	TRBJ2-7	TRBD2	CASSLHPKTSATFSYEQYF	TGCGCCAGCAGCCTGCACCCTAAAACTAGCGCGACATTCTCCTACGAGCAGTACTTC
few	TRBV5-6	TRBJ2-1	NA	CASSLGGPGDIYNEQFF	TGTGCCAGCAGCTTGGGCGGGCCAGGTGATATCTACAATGAGCAGTTCTTC
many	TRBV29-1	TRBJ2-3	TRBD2	CSVPGLAYADTQYF	TGCAGCGTCCCGGGACTAGCGTACGCAGATACGCAGTATTTT
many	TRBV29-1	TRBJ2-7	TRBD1	CSVGGTGDYEQYF	TGCAGCGTTGGGGGGACAGGGGACTACGAGCAGTACTTC
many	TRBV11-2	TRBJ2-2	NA	CASSSRGVGELFF	TGTGCCAGCAGCTCCAGGGGAGTCGGGGAGCTGTTTTTT
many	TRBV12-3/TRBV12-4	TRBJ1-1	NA	CASSRAGLRTTEAFF	TGTGCCAGCAGCCGTGCGGGACTCCGTACCACTGAAGCTTTCTTT
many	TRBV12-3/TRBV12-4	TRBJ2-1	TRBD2	CASGPSGGNEQFF	TGTGCCAGCGGCCCTAGCGGGGGCAATGAGCAGTTCTTC
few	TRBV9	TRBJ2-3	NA	CASSVVATTTRSSTDTQYF	TGTGCCAGCAGCGTAGTGGCAACTACTACTCGATCTAGCACAGATACGCAGTATTTT
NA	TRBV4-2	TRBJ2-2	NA	CASSQERGGVGELFF	TGTGCCAGCAGCCAAGAGAGGGGAGGTGTCGGGGAGCTGTTTTTT
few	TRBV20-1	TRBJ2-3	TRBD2	CSAKPGLATDTQYF	TGCAGTGCTAAGCCGGGACTAGCTACAGATACGCAGTATTTT
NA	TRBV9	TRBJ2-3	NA	CASSVAPIISHPTDRYF	TGTGCCAGCAGCGTCGCCCCTATCATCTCTCACCCCACCGACCGGTATTTT
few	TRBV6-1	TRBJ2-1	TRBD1	CASSASGGASNEQFF	TGTGCCAGCAGTGCCTCAGGGGGCGCGTCGAATGAGCAGTTCTTC
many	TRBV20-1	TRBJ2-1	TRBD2	CSATRTSGVYNEQFF	TGCAGTGCTACCCGTACTAGCGGAGTATACAATGAGCAGTTCTTC
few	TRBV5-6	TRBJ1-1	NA	CASSKYTLNTEAFF	TGTGCCAGCAGCAAATACACCCTGAACACTGAAGCTTTCTTT
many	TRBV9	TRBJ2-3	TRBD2	CASSVAMASGGRTDTQYF	TGTGCCAGCAGCGTAGCTATGGCTAGCGGGGGGAGGACAGATACGCAGTATTTT
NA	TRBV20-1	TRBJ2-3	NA	CSAGGDRESTDTQYF	TGCAGTGCTGGGGGGGACAGAGAAAGCACAGATACGCAGTATTTT
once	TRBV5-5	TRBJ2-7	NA	CASSPQLAGDHEQYF	TGTGCCAGCAGCCCCCAGTTGGCAGGGGACCACGAGCAGTACTTC
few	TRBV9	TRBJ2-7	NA	CASSVATTGRGDDEQYF	TGTGCCAGCAGCGTAGCTACGACGGGTAGGGGAGACGACGAGCAGTACTTC
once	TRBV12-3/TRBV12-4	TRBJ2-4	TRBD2	CAFSLVRAGEVTKNIQYF	TGTGCCTTCAGTTTAGTTAGGGCGGGAGAGGTCACCAAAAACATTCAGTACTTC
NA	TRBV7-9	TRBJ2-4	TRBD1	CASSLPNPGQQGIQYF	TGTGCCAGCAGCTTACCTAATCCGGGACAGCAAGGCATTCAGTACTTC
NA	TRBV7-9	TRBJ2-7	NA	CASSLAGGQGAHEQYF	TGTGCCAGCAGCTTAGCTGGGGGGCAGGGAGCCCACGAGCAGTACTTC
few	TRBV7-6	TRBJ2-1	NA	CASSRDSSAYNEQFF	TGTGCCAGCAGCAGGGATAGCTCCGCCTACAATGAGCAGTTCTTC
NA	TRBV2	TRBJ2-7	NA	CASRRVSSYEQYF	TGTGCCAGCAGACGGGTATCCTCCTACGAGCAGTACTTC
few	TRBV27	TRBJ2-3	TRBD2	CASKWTSGGTDTQYF	TGTGCCAGCAAATGGACTAGCGGGGGCACAGATACGCAGTATTTT
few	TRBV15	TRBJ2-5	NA	CATSRVETQYF	TGTGCCACCAGCAGAGTTGAGACCCAGTACTTC
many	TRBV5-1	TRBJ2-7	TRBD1	CASSTGQGIPYEQYF	TGCGCCAGCAGCACCGGACAGGGGATACCCTACGAGCAGTACTTC
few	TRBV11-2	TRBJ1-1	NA	CASSSRGITEAFF	TGTGCCAGCAGCTCTAGGGGGATCACTGAAGCTTTCTTT
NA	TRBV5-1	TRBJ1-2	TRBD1	CASSHADRDLFYGYTF	TGCGCCAGCAGCCACGCCGACAGGGACCTTTTCTATGGCTACACCTTC
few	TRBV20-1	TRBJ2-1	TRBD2	CSAGTRLAGVHNEQFF	TGCAGTGCCGGAACCAGACTAGCGGGGGTTCACAATGAGCAGTTCTTC
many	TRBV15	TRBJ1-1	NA	CATSARGNTEAFF	TGTGCCACCAGCGCCAGGGGAAACACTGAAGCTTTCTTT
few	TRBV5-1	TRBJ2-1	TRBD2	CASSKGTSGIYNEQFF	TGCGCCAGCAGCAAAGGGACTAGCGGGATCTACAATGAGCAGTTCTTC
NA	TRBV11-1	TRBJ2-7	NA	CASRPQGNSYEQYF	TGTGCCAGCAGACCTCAGGGAAACTCCTACGAGCAGTACTTC
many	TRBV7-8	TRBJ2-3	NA	CASSLRSSGTDTQYF	TGTGCCAGCAGCCTCAGATCCTCGGGGACAGATACGCAGTATTTT
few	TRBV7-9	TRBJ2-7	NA	CAIPWGPYEQYF	TGTGCGATACCATGGGGCCCCTACGAGCAGTACTTC
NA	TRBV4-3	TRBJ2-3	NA	CASSPVGSSDTDTQYF	TGCGCCAGCAGCCCGGTCGGGAGCTCCGACACAGATACGCAGTATTTT
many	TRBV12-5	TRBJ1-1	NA	CASGLTQTGTTEAFF	TGTGCTAGTGGTTTGACCCAGACAGGAACCACTGAAGCTTTCTTT
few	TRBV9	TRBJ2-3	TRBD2	CASSVGLAGGDTQYF	TGTGCCAGCAGCGTCGGACTAGCGGGGGGGGATACGCAGTATTTT
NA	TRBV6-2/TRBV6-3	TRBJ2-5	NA	CASSYVGDIGFQYF	TGTGCCAGCAGTTACGTGGGGGACATTGGGTTCCAGTACTTC
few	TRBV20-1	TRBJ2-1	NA	CSARDGAESSYNEQFF	TGCAGTGCTAGAGATGGGGCGGAAAGCTCCTACAATGAGCAGTTCTTC
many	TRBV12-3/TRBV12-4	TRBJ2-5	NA	CASSQDREGGTQYF	TGTGCCAGCAGCCAGGACAGGGAGGGTGGGACCCAGTACTTC
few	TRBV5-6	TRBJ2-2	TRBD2	CASRSREVLFTGELFF	TGTGCCAGCAGGTCCCGGGAGGTACTTTTCACCGGGGAGCTGTTTTTT
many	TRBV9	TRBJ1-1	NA	CASSITENTEAFF	TGTGCCAGCAGCATAACAGAGAACACTGAAGCTTTCTTT
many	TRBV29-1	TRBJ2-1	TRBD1	CSAARGNNEQFF	TGCAGCGCTGCCAGGGGGAACAATGAGCAGTTCTTC
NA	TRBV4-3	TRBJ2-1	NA	CASSQFLVGDYNEQFF	TGCGCCAGCAGCCAGTTTTTAGTGGGGGATTACAATGAGCAGTTCTTC
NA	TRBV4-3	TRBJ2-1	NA	CASSQQRSVVNNEQFF	TGCGCCAGCAGCCAACAAAGAAGCGTGGTCAACAATGAGCAGTTCTTC
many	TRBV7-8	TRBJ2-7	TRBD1	CASSVTGGLVEQYF	TGTGCCAGCAGTGTCACAGGGGGTCTCGTCGAGCAGTACTTC
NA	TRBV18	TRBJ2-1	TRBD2	CASSPQASGAEQFF	TGTGCCAGCTCACCACAGGCTAGCGGGGCTGAGCAGTTCTTC